This TCR beta chain was captured by sequencing in a study of T cell responses to AZD1222 COVID-19 vaccine (dated by TCRdb to 2020 to 2023). Regarding the research as a whole: TCR sequencing covered fewer than 250 trial participants: 207 given two doses of AZD1222 and around 25 given two doses of MenACWY control vaccine. Trial participants were enrolled by age into 18-55, 56-69 and 70-plus year subgroups, with 148, 28 and 57 TCR-sequenced participants respectively. The paper as a whole reports these results and caveats: Only 5 to 7 AZD1222 recipients were SARS-CoV-2 seropositive at baseline, limiting conclusions about previously exposed vaccinees. CD4 TCRs associated with the vaccine covered the entire spike protein, and the dominant responses were in regions 160-218 and 743-854. Spike-specific TCR breadth and depth rose significantly after two AZD1222 doses compared with day 0 and with MenACWY recipients. The 56-69-year group was small, and its depth increase did not reach significance, likely because of low power. Participants were mostly white British and included more females than males, and it was suggested by the authors that clonal diversity may have been underestimated. Nearly half of unique spike-specific TCRs reportedly recognized epitopes outside regions mutated in the B.1.351 and B.1.1.7 variants. Because no day 14 peak-response samples were available, repertoires were characterized only after the peak T cell response.

The CDR3 regions of human TCRbeta chains were analyzed by immunosequencing. The paper's processing steps were these. TCRs in the repertoires were matched against a reference library of SARS-CoV-2-specific TCRs that had been generated with the MIRA antigen-specificity platform. Breadth was defined as the fraction of unique TCRs that were SARS-CoV-2-associated, and depth was defined as the fraction of total T cells that were SARS-CoV-2-associated. Each spike-specific TCR was assigned to its reactive spike region and to a CD4 or CD8 class using the MIRA data. Log10-transformed breadth and depth values were compared by one-way ANOVA with Sidak's multiple comparisons tests. TCRdb limited this immuneACCESS table to in-frame rearrangements with V and J called. A share of clones is missing; checked studies link under half to unresolved V genes, and the rest is unexplained. For V, J and clone size, that table is used; D and trimming come from the DNA. Counted in this sample were fewer than 200,000 clones; around 92% of them appeared once. Around 4.6% of the sample comes from the top ten.

The germline V gene specifies MDHEN as CDR1 and SYDVKM as CDR2. V is trimmed back by 6 bases and J by 4 bases, and the junction contains 8 bases that no gene match accounts for. From the cysteine up to the phenylalanine, the CDR3 has a length of 14 residues. The read is trimmed to its CDR3 DNA, 42 bases read in frame from base 1. The time point label for this specimen denotes: baseline before first vaccination. Per the publication, the treatment or condition label means: meningococcal conjugate vaccine given as trial control. The vaccinee samples were drawn from two UK trials, COV001 and COV002, one of which was a single-blind randomized controlled phase 2/3 trial testing AZD1222 (ChAdOx1 nCoV-19) in healthy adults. For TCRbeta chain sequencing, PBMC samples from trial participants were taken at day 0 and at day 28 after the second dose. To note about this clone: Its antigen remains undetermined. Within one base of it there is no much larger clone, and no base qualities were kept.

This clonotype was obtained from an adult in good health. Specimen: peripheral blood, collected on day 0 of MenACWY control vaccination. Recombination linked TRBV28 to TRBJ1-2; 7 central bases correspond to TRBD1. CDR3 protein: CASRFGQAPYGYTF. At the DNA level, the sequence is TGTGCCAGCAGATTCGGACAGGCTCCCTATGGCTACACCTTC.